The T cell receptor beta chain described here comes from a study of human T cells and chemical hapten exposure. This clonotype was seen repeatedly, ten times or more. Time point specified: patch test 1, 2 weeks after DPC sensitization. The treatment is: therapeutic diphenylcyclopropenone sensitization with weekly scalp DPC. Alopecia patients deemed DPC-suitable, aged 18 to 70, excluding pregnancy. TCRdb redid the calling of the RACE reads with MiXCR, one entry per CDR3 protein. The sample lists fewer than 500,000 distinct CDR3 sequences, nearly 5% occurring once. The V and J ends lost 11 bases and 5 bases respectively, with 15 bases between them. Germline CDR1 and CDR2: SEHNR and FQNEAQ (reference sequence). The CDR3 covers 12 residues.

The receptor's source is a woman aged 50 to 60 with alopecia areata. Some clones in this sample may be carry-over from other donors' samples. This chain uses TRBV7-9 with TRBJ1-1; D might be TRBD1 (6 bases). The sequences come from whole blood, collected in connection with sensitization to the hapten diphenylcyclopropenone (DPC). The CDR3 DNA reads TGTGCCTCCCCGTCGGGGGCGACTGAAGCTTTCTTT. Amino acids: CASPSGATEAFF.